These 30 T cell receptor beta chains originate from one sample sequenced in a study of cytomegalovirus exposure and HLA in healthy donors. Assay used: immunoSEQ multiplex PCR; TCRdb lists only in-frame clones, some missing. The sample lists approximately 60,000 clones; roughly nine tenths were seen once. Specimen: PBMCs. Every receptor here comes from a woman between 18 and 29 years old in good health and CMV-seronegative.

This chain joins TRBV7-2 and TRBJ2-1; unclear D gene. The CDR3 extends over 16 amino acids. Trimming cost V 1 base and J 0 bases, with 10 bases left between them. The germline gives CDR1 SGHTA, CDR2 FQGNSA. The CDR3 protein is CASSLGRFSSYNEQFF. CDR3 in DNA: TGTGCCAGCAGCTTAGGGAGATTTAGCTCCTACAATGAGCAGTTCTTC.

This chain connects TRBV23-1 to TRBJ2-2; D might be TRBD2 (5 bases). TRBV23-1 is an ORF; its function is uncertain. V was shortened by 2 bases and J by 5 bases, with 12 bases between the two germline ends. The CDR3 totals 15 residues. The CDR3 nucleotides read TGCGCCAGCAGTCAACTCCGGGGTCGGACCGGGGAGCTGTTTTTT. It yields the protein CASSQLRGRTGELFF.

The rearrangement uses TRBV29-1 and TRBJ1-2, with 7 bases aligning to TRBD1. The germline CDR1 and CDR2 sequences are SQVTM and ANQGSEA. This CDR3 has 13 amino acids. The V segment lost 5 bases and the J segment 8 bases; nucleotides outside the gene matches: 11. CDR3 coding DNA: TGCAGCGTTTCCTTCGACAGGGTGAGGGGCTACACCTTC. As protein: CSVSFDRVRGYTF.

CDR3 coding DNA: TGTGCCAGCAGATCTACCCGGACTAGCGGGAGTAGGTACGAGCAGTACTTC. Encoded protein: CASRSTRTSGSRYEQYF. The V and J genes are TRBV27 and TRBJ2-7; 13 nucleotides line up with TRBD2. V dropped 6 bases and J dropped 4; count of bases not matched to a gene: 12. The germline V gene encodes CDR1 MNHEY and CDR2 SMNVEV (reference sequence). CDR3 size: 17 residues.

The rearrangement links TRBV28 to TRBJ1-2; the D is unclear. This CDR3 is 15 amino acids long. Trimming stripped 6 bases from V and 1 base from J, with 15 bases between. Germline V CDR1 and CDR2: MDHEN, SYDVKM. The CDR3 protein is CASSALRRGNYGYTF. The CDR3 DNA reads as TGTGCCAGCAGCGCCTTGAGGCGGGGTAACTATGGCTACACCTTC.

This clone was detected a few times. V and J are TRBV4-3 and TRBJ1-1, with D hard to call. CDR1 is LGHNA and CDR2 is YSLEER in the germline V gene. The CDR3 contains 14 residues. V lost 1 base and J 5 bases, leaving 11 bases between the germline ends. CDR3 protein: CASSQAFAMTEAFF. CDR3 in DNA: TGCGCCAGCAGCCAAGCTTTTGCGATGACTGAAGCTTTCTTT.

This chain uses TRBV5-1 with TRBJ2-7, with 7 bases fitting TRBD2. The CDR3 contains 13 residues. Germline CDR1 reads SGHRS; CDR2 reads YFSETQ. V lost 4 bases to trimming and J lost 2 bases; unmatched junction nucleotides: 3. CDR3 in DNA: TGCGCCAGCAGCCTCAGCGGGGCCTACGAGCAGTACTTC. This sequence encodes CASSLSGAYEQYF.

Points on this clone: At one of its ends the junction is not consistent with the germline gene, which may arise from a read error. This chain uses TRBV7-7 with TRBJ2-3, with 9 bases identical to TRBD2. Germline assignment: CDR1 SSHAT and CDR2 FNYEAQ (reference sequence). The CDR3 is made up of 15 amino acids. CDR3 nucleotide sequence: TGTGCTAGCAGCAGCGGGGGGACAGGCACAGATACGCAGTATTTT. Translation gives CASSSGGTGTDTQYF.

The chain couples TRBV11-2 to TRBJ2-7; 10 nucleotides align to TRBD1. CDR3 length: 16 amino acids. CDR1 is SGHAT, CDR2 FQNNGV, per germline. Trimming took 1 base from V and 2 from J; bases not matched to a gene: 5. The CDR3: CASSLVPGQGAYEQYF. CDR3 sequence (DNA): TGTGCCAGCAGCTTAGTCCCAGGACAGGGGGCCTACGAGCAGTACTTC.

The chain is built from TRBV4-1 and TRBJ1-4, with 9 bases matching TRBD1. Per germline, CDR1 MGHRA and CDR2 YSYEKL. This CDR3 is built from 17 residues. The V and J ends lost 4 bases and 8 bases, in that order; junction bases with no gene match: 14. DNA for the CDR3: TGCGCCAGCAGCCGCGGACAGGGGATTGGGGTGGGGGAAAAACTGTTTTTT. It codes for CASSRGQGIGVGEKLFF.

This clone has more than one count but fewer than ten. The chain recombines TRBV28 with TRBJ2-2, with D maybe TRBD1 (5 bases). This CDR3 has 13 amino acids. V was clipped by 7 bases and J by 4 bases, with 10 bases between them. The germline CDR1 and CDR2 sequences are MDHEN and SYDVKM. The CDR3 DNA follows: TGTGCCAGCACCCAGGGATTCACCGGGGAGCTGTTTTTT. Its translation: CASTQGFTGELFF.

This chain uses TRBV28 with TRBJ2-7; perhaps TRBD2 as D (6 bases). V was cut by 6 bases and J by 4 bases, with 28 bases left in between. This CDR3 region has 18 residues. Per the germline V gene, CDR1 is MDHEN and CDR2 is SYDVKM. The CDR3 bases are TGTGCCAGCAGCCCTGTGGTGGAGGTGGGACTTGAGTGGTACGAGCAGTACTTC. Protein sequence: CASSPVVEVGLEWYEQYF.

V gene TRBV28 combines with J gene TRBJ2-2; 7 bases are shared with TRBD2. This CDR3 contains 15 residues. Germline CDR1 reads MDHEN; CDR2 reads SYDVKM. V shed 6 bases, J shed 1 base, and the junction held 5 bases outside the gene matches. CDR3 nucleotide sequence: TGTGCCAGCAGGGCGACTAGCAAGAACACCGGGGAGCTGTTTTTT. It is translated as CASRATSKNTGELFF.

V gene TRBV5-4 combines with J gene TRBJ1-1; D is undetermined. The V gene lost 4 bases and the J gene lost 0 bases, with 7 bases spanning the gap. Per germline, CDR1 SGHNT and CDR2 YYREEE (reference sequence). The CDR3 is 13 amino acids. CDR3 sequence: CASSPPMNTEAFF. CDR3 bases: TGTGCCAGCAGCCCGCCTATGAACACTGAAGCTTTCTTT.

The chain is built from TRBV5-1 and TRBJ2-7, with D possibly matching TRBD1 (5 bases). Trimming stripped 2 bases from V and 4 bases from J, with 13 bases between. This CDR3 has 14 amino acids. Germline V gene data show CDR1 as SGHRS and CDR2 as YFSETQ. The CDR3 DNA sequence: TGCGCCAGCAGCTTAAACAGGCTTGAATACGAGCAGTACTTC. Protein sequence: CASSLNRLEYEQYF.

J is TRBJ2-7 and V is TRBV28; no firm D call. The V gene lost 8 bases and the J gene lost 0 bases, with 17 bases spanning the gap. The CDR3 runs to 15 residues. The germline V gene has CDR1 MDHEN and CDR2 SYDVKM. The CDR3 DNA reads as TGTGCCAGCGCCCGCCCGCAGGCGAGCTCCTACGAGCAGTACTTC. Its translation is CASARPQASSYEQYF.

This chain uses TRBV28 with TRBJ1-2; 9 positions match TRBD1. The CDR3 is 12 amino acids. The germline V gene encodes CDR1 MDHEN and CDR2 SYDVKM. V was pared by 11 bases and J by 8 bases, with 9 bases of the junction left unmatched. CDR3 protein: CASLDRGTGYTF. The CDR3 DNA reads TGTGCCTCCCTCGACAGGGGGACGGGCTACACCTTC.

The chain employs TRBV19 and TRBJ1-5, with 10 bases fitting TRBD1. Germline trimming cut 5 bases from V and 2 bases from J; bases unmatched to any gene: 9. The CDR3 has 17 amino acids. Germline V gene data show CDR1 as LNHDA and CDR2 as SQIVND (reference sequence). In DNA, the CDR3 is TGTGCCAGTAGTGCGCAATCCGGGACAGGGGGCAATCAGCCCCAGCATTTT. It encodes CASSAQSGTGGNQPQHF.

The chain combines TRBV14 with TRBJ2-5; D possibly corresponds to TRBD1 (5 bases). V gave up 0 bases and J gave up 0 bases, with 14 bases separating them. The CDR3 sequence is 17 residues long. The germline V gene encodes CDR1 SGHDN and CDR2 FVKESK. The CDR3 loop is CASSQEGPLGDQETQYF. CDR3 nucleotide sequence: TGTGCCAGCAGCCAAGAGGGGCCTCTAGGAGACCAAGAGACCCAGTACTTC.

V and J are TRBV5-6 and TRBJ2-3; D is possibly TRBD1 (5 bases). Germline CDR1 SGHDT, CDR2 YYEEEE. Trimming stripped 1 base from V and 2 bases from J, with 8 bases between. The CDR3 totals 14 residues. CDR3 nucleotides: TGTGCCAGCAGCTTGTTCGGACACACAGATACGCAGTATTTT. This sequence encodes CASSLFGHTDTQYF.

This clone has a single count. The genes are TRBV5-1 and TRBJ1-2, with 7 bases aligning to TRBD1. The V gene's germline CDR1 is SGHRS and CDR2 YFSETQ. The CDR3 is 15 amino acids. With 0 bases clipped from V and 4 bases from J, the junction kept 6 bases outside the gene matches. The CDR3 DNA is TGCGCCAGCAGCTTGGGACAGGGAGGAAGCTATGGCTACACCTTC. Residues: CASSLGQGGSYGYTF.

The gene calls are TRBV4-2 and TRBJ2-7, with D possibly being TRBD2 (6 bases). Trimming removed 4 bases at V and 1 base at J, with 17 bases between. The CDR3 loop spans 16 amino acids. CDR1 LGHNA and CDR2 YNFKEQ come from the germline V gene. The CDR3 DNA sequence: TGTGCCAGCAGCCCCGGTTTAGACGGGACTTCCTACGAGCAGTACTTC. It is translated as CASSPGLDGTSYEQYF.

The CDR3 sequence is CASSYRQDSPLHF. Here the CDR3 DNA reads TGTGCCAGCAGTTATCGACAGGACTCACCCCTCCACTTT. The chain links TRBV6-5 to TRBJ1-6; tentatively, D is TRBD1 (6 bases). The CDR3 is made up of 13 amino acids. CDR1 is MNHEY and CDR2 is SVGAGI in the germline V gene. The V gene lost 3 bases and the J gene lost 10 bases, with 10 bases spanning the gap.

The CDR3 sequence: CASSEGWDRDSEKLFF. The DNA for the CDR3 is TGTGCCAGCAGTGAAGGCTGGGACAGGGACAGTGAAAAACTGTTTTTT. The rearrangement links TRBV6-1 to TRBJ1-4; TRBD1 matches at 9 bases. Germline CDR1 and CDR2: MNHNS and SASEGT. V lost 1 base and J lost 7; bases outside the gene matches: 7. CDR3 length equals 16 residues.

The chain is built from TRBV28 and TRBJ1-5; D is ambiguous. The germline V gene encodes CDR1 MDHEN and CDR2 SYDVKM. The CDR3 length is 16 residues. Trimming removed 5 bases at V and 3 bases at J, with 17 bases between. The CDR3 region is CASSTPGGSDNQPQHF. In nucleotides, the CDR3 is TGTGCCAGCAGTACCCCGGGTGGGAGCGACAATCAGCCCCAGCATTTT.

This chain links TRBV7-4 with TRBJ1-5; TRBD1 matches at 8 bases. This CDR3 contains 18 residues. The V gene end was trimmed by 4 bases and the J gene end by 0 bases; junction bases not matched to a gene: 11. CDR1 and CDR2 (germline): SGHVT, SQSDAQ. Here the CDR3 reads CASSSQGGKCYSNQPQHF. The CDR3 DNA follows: TGTGCCAGCAGCTCACAGGGGGGGAAGTGTTATAGCAATCAGCCCCAGCATTTT.

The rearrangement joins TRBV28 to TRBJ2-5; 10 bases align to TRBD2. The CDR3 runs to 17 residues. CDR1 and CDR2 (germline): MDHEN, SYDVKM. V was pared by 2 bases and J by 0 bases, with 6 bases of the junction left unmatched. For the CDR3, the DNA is TGTGCCAGCAGTTTAGTAGCGGGGGGCTCGTACCAAGAGACCCAGTACTTC. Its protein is CASSLVAGGSYQETQYF.

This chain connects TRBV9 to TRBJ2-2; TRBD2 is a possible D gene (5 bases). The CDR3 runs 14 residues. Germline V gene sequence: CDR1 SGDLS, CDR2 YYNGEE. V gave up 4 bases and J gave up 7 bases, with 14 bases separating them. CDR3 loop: CASSPAVGIGELFF. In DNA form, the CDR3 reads TGTGCCAGCAGCCCCGCTGTCGGGATCGGGGAGCTGTTTTTT.

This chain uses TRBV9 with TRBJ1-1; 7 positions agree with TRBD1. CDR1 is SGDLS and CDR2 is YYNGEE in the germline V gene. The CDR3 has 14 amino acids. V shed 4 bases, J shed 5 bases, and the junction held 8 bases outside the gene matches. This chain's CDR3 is CASSPRTGGTEAFF. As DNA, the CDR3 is TGTGCCAGCAGCCCGCGGACAGGAGGGACTGAAGCTTTCTTT.

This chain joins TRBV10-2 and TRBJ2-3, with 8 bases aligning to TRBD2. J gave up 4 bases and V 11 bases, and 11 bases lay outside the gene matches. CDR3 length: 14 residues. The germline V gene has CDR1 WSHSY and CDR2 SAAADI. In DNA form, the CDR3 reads TGCGCCTCCGATCGGGGGGGGGCGCCAGATACGCAGTATTTT. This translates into CASDRGGAPDTQYF.